This passage covers 20 T cell receptor beta chains from one sample sequenced in a study of T cell changes during pregnancy in multiple sclerosis. Some clones are missing from TCRdb's copy, which holds only in-frame ones; the method was immunoSEQ multiplex PCR. Here the sample spans approximately 50,000 clones, about 90% being singletons. Here the sequenced sample was CD4+ T cells from peripheral blood mononuclear cells, taken after pregnancy. The receptor set was obtained from a female donor with multiple sclerosis, enrolled in a pregnancy study.

The count of this clone is one. The rearrangement links TRBV6-1 to TRBJ1-2, with D unresolved. Trimming shortened V by 7 bases and J by 4 bases, and 7 bases separated the two germline ends. The CDR3 sequence is 11 residues long. In germline, CDR1 is MNHNS, CDR2 SASEGT. CDR3 region: CASTEGYGYTF. For the CDR3, the DNA is TGTGCCAGCACCGAGGGCTATGGCTACACCTTC.

The chain couples TRBV27 to TRBJ2-3, with 7 bases lining up with TRBD2. The CDR3 covers 14 residues. With V trimmed by 7 bases and J by 0 bases, 4 bases remained unmatched. Germline lookup yields CDR1 MNHEY and CDR2 SMNVEV (reference sequence). CDR3 DNA sequence: TGTGCCAGCACGGGGGGAACTAGCACAGATACGCAGTATTTT. The encoded protein is CASTGGTSTDTQYF.

The chain employs TRBV5-1 and TRBJ2-7; 12 nucleotides match TRBD2. The J segment lost 3 bases and the V segment lost 4 bases, leaving 11 bases of the junction unmatched. CDR1 and CDR2 (germline): SGHRS, YFSETQ. This CDR3 contains 17 residues. The CDR3 sequence is CASSPPGLAGGGYEQYF. CDR3 bases: TGCGCCAGCAGCCCGCCCGGGCTAGCGGGAGGGGGCTACGAGCAGTACTTC.

The rearrangement uses TRBV2 and TRBJ2-3; the match to TRBD2 covers 7 bases. CDR3 length: 15 amino acids. V shed 7 bases, J shed 1 base, and the junction held 8 bases outside the gene matches. Germline CDR1 is SNHLY and CDR2 is FYNNEI. The CDR3 here is CASTDSGMRTDTQYF. For the CDR3, the DNA is TGTGCCAGCACCGACAGCGGGATGCGCACAGATACGCAGTATTTT. Variable domain in full (rest from reference TRBV2 and TRBJ2-3): EPEVTQTPSHQVTQMGQEVILRCVPISNHLYFYWYRQILGQKVEFLVSFYNNEISEKSEIFDDQFSVERPDGSNFTLKIRSTKLEDSAMYFCASTDSGMRTDTQYFGPGTRLTVL.

The chain is built from TRBV28 and TRBJ1-1; the D is unclear. CDR1 and CDR2 from the germline V gene are MDHEN and SYDVKM. Trimming pared 6 bases from V and 2 bases from J, leaving 13 bases between. CDR3 length equals 14 residues. The CDR3 loop reads CASRPSRGNTEAFF. The DNA of the CDR3 is TGTGCCAGCAGGCCCTCGCGGGGAAACACTGAAGCTTTCTTT.

The V and J genes are TRBV7-9 and TRBJ2-1; a weak D match, TRBD1 (5 bases). CDR1 SEHNR and CDR2 FQNEAQ come from the germline V gene (reference sequence). This CDR3 comprises 19 residues. V lost 5 bases and J 0 bases, leaving 23 bases between the germline ends. This CDR3 is CASSTISPTALSSYNEQFF. CDR3 DNA: TGTGCCAGCAGCACAATCTCCCCGACAGCCTTGAGCTCCTACAATGAGCAGTTCTTC.

The V call is TRBV5-1, the J call TRBJ2-1, with TRBD2 identical over 11 bases. Germline lookup yields CDR1 SGHRS and CDR2 YFSETQ. The CDR3 consists of 16 residues. The trim removed 3 bases at V and 5 bases at J, leaving 7 bases unmatched. CDR3 in amino acids: CASSSLLAGDNNEQFF. The CDR3 bases are TGCGCCAGCAGCTCCCTACTAGCGGGAGATAACAATGAGCAGTTCTTC. Variable domain in full (rest from reference TRBV5-1 and TRBJ2-1): KAGVTQTPRYLIKTRGQQVTLSCSPISGHRSVSWYQQTPGQGLQFLFEYFSETQRNKGNFPGRFSGRQFSNSRSEMNVSTLELGDSALYLCASSSLLAGDNNEQFFGPGTRLTVL.

The gene calls are TRBV4-2 and TRBJ2-3; 14 nucleotides line up with TRBD2. Germline V CDR1 and CDR2: LGHNA, YNFKEQ. After removal of 4 bases from V and 3 bases from J, the junction contained 12 bases not matched to a gene. The CDR3 extends over 19 amino acids. This CDR3 reads CASSRSGLAGDGGTDTQYF. CDR3 DNA: TGTGCCAGCAGCCGCTCGGGACTAGCGGGAGACGGTGGAACAGATACGCAGTATTTT.

The gene calls are TRBV7-6 and TRBJ1-1; D may be TRBD1 (6 bases). Germline assignment: CDR1 SGHVS and CDR2 FNYEAQ. The CDR3 spans 13 residues. Trimming pared 5 bases from V and 5 bases from J, leaving 12 bases between. CDR3 in DNA: TGTGCCAGCAGCCACCACAGGGCGACTGAAGCTTTCTTT. It specifies CASSHHRATEAFF.

CDR3 protein: CASSRSGSVAGELFF. The CDR3 region has the DNA TGTGCCAGCAGCCGTAGCGGGAGTGTGGCCGGGGAGCTGTTTTTT. The rearrangement uses TRBV7-7 and TRBJ2-2; TRBD2 matches 9 bases. Germline assignment: CDR1 SSHAT and CDR2 FNYEAQ (reference sequence). The CDR3 has 15 amino acids. V dropped 5 bases and J dropped 6; count of bases not matched to a gene: 7.

This chain joins TRBV5-1 and TRBJ1-4, with 7 bases aligning to TRBD1. The J segment lost 8 bases and the V segment lost 0 bases, leaving 4 bases of the junction unmatched. The CDR3 runs to 14 residues. Germline lookup yields CDR1 SGHRS and CDR2 YFSETQ. This chain's CDR3 is CASSLDRGDEKLFF. The CDR3 nucleotides read TGCGCCAGCAGCTTGGACAGGGGAGACGAAAAACTGTTTTTT.

Here the CDR3 DNA reads TGCGCCAGCGGGAGGGGGACTAGCGAGTTCTACGAGCAGTACTTC. The encoded protein is CASGRGTSEFYEQYF. The chain recombines TRBV5-1 with TRBJ2-7; TRBD2 matches at 10 bases. The CDR3 totals 15 residues. J was trimmed by 3 bases and V by 7 bases; bases with no gene match: 10. In germline, CDR1 is SGHRS, CDR2 YFSETQ.

The chain recombines TRBV6-1 with TRBJ2-1; D perhaps matches TRBD2 (6 bases). Trimming took 7 bases from V and 6 from J, leaving 16 bases between them. CDR1 MNHNS and CDR2 SASEGT come from the germline V gene. The CDR3 has 14 residues. The CDR3: CASKERTISNEQFF. In nucleotides, the CDR3 is TGTGCCAGCAAAGAGCGGACTATTAGCAATGAGCAGTTCTTC.

The chain links TRBV9 to TRBJ2-5; 9 nucleotides match TRBD2. The trim removed 4 bases at V and 4 bases at J, leaving 14 bases unmatched. The CDR3 length is 17 residues. The germline gives CDR1 SGDLS, CDR2 YYNGEE. In DNA, the CDR3 is TGTGCCAGCAGCCCCCGTCTGGCGGGAGGGGTGCGAGAGACCCAGTACTTC. This translates into CASSPRLAGGVRETQYF.

The CDR3 is CATSRDTAYEQYF. The CDR3 DNA follows: TGTGCCACCAGCAGAGATACGGCCTACGAGCAGTACTTC. The V gene is TRBV15, the J gene TRBJ2-7; unclear D gene. This CDR3 has 13 amino acids. CDR1 LNHNV and CDR2 YYDKDF come from the germline V gene (reference sequence). Trimming shortened V by 0 bases and J by 2 bases, and 5 bases separated the two germline ends. The whole variable domain, remainder taken from reference TRBV15 and TRBJ2-7, is DAMVIQNPRYQVTQFGKPVTLSCSQTLNHNVMYWYQQKSSQAPKLLFHYYDKDFNNEADTPDNFQSRRPNTSFCFLDIRSPGLGDTAMYLCATSRDTAYEQYFGPGTRLTVT.

This chain joins TRBV28 and TRBJ2-2; the match to TRBD1 covers 11 bases. CDR3 length: 16 amino acids. The V gene's germline CDR1 is MDHEN and CDR2 SYDVKM. With V trimmed by 5 bases and J by 7 bases, 9 bases remained unmatched. CDR3 nucleotide sequence: TGTGCCAGCAGTAGTTTGGACAGGGGGCCCGGCGGGGAGCTGTTTTTT. This gives the protein CASSSLDRGPGGELFF. Using reference TRBV28 and TRBJ2-2 for the parts outside the CDR3, the full variable domain is DVKVTQSSRYLVKRTGEKVFLECVQDMDHENMFWYRQDPGLGLRLIYFSYDVKMKEKGDIPEGYSVSREKKERFSLILESASTNQTSMYLCASSSLDRGPGGELFFGEGSRLTVL.

The genes are TRBV29-1 and TRBJ2-7, with D perhaps TRBD1 (6 bases). From germline, CDR1 is SQVTM and CDR2 ANQGSEA. The CDR3 length is 14 residues. The germline V and J ends were trimmed by 4 bases and 5 bases, with 18 bases remaining between them. This CDR3 reads CSVAFRRGSDEQYF. CDR3 bases: TGCAGCGTTGCCTTCCGCAGGGGATCGGACGAGCAGTACTTC.

The chain combines TRBV5-1 with TRBJ2-7; no firm D call. Germline CDR1 reads SGHRS; CDR2 reads YFSETQ. V was pared by 4 bases and J by 2 bases, with 16 bases between. The CDR3 has 15 residues. The CDR3 is CASSPGPFSTYEQYF. CDR3 nucleotide sequence: TGCGCCAGCAGCCCTGGGCCCTTTTCAACCTACGAGCAGTACTTC.

The V gene is TRBV28, the J gene TRBJ2-5; TRBD1 matches 9 bases. Germline CDR1 is MDHEN and CDR2 is SYDVKM. The CDR3 is made up of 16 amino acids. The ends lost 2 bases at V and 5 bases at J; junction bases unmatched: 9. In DNA form, the CDR3 reads TGTGCCAGCAGTTTAAACCCGGGGACAGGGAAGGAGACCCAGTACTTC. Its translation: CASSLNPGTGKETQYF.

This clone was seen only once. This CDR3 reads CASKRGGNTEAFF. CDR3 in DNA: TGTGCCAGCAAACGAGGGGGCAACACTGAAGCTTTCTTT. The V gene is TRBV7-9, the J gene TRBJ1-1; TRBD1 matches 7 bases. The CDR3 runs 13 residues. Looked up from germline, CDR1 is SEHNR and CDR2 is FQNEAQ (reference sequence). With 7 bases clipped from V and 2 bases from J, the junction kept 4 bases outside the gene matches.